Presented here are 9 T cell receptor beta chains from one specimen sequenced in a study of blood T cell repertoires in COVID-19. Sequenced by immunoSEQ multiplex PCR; TCRdb stores in-frame clones only, minus some. Of under 550,000 clones listed, approximately 90% were seen once; the top ten hold 0.8% to 1%. Sequenced: peripheral blood. The origin of the receptors is a man aged 18 to 29 with COVID-19, enrolled during active disease.

V is TRBV2 and J is TRBJ2-2; D is perhaps TRBD2 (7 bases). The CDR3 loop spans 15 amino acids. With 5 bases removed from V and 4 bases from J, the gap between germline ends came to 14 bases. Germline V lookup: CDR1 SNHLY, CDR2 FYNNEI. The CDR3 DNA sequence: TGTGCCAGCAGTAATACAGGGAGGGGCACCGGGGAGCTGTTTTTT. It is translated as CASSNTGRGTGELFF.

The V call is TRBV28, the J call TRBJ1-4; 10 bases are shared with TRBD1. The CDR3 runs to 17 residues. Trimming took 6 bases from V and 3 from J; bases not matched to a gene: 10. Looked up from germline, CDR1 is MDHEN and CDR2 is SYDVKM. Here the CDR3 DNA reads TGTGCCAGCAGCACTCCGGGACAGGGGCGGGCTAATGAAAAACTGTTTTTT. This encodes CASSTPGQGRANEKLFF.

The chain links TRBV7-2 to TRBJ2-7, with TRBD1 matching over 7 bases. After removal of 2 bases from V and 4 bases from J, the junction contained 11 bases not matched to a gene. CDR1 and CDR2 (germline): SGHTA, FQGNSA. CDR3 length: 16 amino acids. DNA for the CDR3: TGTGCCAGCAGCTTAACAGGGGCGTTCCAGGTATACGAGCAGTACTTC. Encoded protein: CASSLTGAFQVYEQYF. The full variable domain, rest sourced from reference TRBV7-2 and TRBJ2-7, is GAGVSQSPSNKVTEKGKDVELRCDPISGHTALYWYRQSLGQGLEFLIYFQGNSAPDKSGLPSDRFSAERTGGSVSTLTIQRTQQEDSAVYLCASSLTGAFQVYEQYFGPGTRLTVT.

The V call is TRBV29-1, the J call TRBJ1-4; 8 bases line up with TRBD1. Per the germline V gene, CDR1 is SQVTM and CDR2 is ANQGSEA. The CDR3 runs to 14 residues. The trim removed 6 bases at V and 8 bases at J, leaving 11 bases unmatched. This chain's CDR3 is CSVFAGTGSEKLFF. CDR3 sequence (DNA): TGCAGCGTATTCGCCGGGACAGGCAGCGAAAAACTGTTTTTT.

The rearrangement joins TRBV2 to TRBJ1-6, with unresolved D. Germline V gives CDR1 SNHLY, CDR2 FYNNEI. Trimming removed 10 bases from V and 10 bases from J, with 14 bases in between. This CDR3 is 12 amino acids long. Here the CDR3 reads CATGPRESPLHF. For the CDR3, the DNA is TGTGCCACCGGACCTAGGGAGTCACCCCTCCACTTT.

This sequence joins TRBV7-9 and TRBJ2-5; TRBD1 matches 9 bases. J was trimmed by 4 bases and V by 8 bases; bases with no gene match: 5. This CDR3 comprises 13 residues. The V gene's germline CDR1 is SEHNR and CDR2 FQNEAQ (reference sequence). CDR3: CASQTGGVETQYF. The DNA of the CDR3 is TGTGCCAGCCAAACAGGGGGCGTAGAGACCCAGTACTTC.

The CDR3 nucleotides read TGTGCCAGTAGGAGGACAGCGATTAATTCACCCCTCCACTTT. Protein product: CASRRTAINSPLHF. V is TRBV19 and J is TRBJ1-6; tentative D call: TRBD1 (6 bases). The ends were cut back, 6 bases at V and 6 bases at J, with 12 bases in the middle. Germline CDR1 reads LNHDA; CDR2 reads SQIVND (reference sequence). CDR3 size: 14 residues.

J is TRBJ1-1 and V is TRBV2; possible D gene TRBD1, 6 bases. The V gene's germline CDR1 is SNHLY and CDR2 FYNNEI. Trimming shortened V by 4 bases and J by 5 bases, and 11 bases separated the two germline ends. This CDR3 has 13 residues. CDR3 DNA sequence: TGTGCCAGCAGTGTACAGGGTTGGACTGAAGCTTTCTTT. It specifies CASSVQGWTEAFF. Filled out from reference TRBV2 and TRBJ1-1, the complete variable domain reads EPEVTQTPSHQVTQMGQEVILRCVPISNHLYFYWYRQILGQKVEFLVSFYNNEISEKSEIFDDQFSVERPDGSNFTLKIRSTKLEDSAMYFCASSVQGWTEAFFGQGTRLTVV.

The V gene is TRBV24-1, the J gene TRBJ2-1; TRBD1 might be the D (5 bases). The V gene's germline CDR1 is KGHDR and CDR2 SFDVKD. Trimming took off 7 bases at V and 6 bases at J, with 15 bases between the two ends. CDR3 length: 14 amino acids. The CDR3 is CATSYQGFGNEQFF. Here the CDR3 DNA reads TGTGCCACCAGCTATCAGGGTTTTGGCAATGAGCAGTTCTTC.